This T cell receptor beta chain is drawn from a study of blood T cell repertoires in COVID-19. Turning to the study itself: Donors in the United States, Italy and Spain gave samples during acute or convalescent COVID-19. PBMCs, B-cell-depleted T cells, or T cells provided the cDNA or gDNA that made up the material.

Original analysis: Amplification of reference gene primers was used by the study to estimate nucleated cell counts. TCRdb's copy holds only in-frame clones and misses some; the assay was immunoSEQ multiplex PCR. The V and J calls and clone size come from that table; D and trimming were worked out from the DNA. The table has more than 75,000 clones, roughly four fifths seen once. V dropped 6 bases and J dropped 2 bases, with 9 bases sitting between them. Per the germline V gene, CDR1 is SGHRS and CDR2 is YFSETQ. CDR3 length: 12 residues. The chain recombines TRBV5-1 with TRBJ2-7; D call uncertain. The clonotype was recovered from a human donor in a cohort sampled during active COVID-19. Sequencing was performed on peripheral blood. CDR3 bases: TGCGCCAGCAAGTCCGCTACCTACGAGCAGTACTTC. The encoded protein is CASKSATYEQYF.